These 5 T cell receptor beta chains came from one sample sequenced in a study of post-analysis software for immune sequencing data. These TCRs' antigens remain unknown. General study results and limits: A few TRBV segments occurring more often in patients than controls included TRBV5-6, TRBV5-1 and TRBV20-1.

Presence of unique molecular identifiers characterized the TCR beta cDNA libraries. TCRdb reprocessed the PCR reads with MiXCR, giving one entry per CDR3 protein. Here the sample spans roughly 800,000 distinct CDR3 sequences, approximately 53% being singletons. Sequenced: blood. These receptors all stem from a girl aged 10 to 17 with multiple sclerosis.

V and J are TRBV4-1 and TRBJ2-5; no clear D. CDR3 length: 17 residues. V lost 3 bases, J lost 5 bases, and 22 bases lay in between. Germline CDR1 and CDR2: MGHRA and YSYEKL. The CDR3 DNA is TGCGCCAGCAGCCACCGCCCCCGGTGGGCTAGAGAGGAGACCCAGTACTTC. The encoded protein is CASSHRPRWAREETQYF.

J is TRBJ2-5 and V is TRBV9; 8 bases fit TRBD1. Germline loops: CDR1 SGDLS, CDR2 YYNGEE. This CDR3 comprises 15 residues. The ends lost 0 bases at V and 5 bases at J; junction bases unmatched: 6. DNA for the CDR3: TGTGCCAGCAGCGTAGAATGGACAGGGCGTGAGACCCAGTACTTC. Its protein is CASSVEWTGRETQYF.

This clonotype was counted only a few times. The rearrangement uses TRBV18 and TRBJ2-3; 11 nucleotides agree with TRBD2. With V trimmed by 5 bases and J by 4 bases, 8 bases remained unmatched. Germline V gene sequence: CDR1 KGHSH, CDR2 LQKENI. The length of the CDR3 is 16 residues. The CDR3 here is CASSAVAGGPADTQYF. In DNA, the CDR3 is TGTGCCAGCTCAGCCGTAGCGGGAGGGCCAGCAGATACGCAGTATTTT.

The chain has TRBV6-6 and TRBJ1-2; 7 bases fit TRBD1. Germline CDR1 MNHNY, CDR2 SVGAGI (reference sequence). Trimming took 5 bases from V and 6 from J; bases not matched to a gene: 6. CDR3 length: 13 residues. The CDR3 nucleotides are TGTGCCAGCAGTGCAGGGGGGTCGGATGGCTACACCTTC. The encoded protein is CASSAGGSDGYTF.

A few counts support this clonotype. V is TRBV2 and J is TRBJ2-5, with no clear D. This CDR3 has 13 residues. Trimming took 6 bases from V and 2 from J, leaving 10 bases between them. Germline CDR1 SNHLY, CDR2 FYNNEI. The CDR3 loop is CASRELIQETQYF. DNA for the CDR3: TGTGCCAGCAGAGAACTAATTCAAGAGACCCAGTACTTC.